The 32 T cell receptor beta chains listed next were all sequenced from one sample in a study of vaccination effects on CD4 cells after COVID-19. Measured with immunoSEQ multiplex PCR; TCRdb has only the in-frame clones, and not every one. The sample consists of more than 35,000 clones, 72% of them appearing once. Their cognate antigens are unknown. Cultured cells yielded isolated CD4+ T cells after approximately nine days. Two doses of BNT162b2 or mRNA-1273 vaccine were administered to participants. The sequenced sample was CD4+ T cells from PBMCs cultured without peptide, obtained after COVID-19 vaccination. These receptors all stem from a human donor who received a COVID-19 vaccine.

The rearrangement joins TRBV21-1 to TRBJ2-5; the D call in the table, TRBD2, was not verified against the DNA. TRBV21-1 is flagged as a pseudogene. This CDR3 contains 12 residues. The CDR3 DNA follows: TGTGCCAGCAGCCTAACGGGGGAGACCCAGTACTTC. Its translation is CASSLTGETQYF.

V gene TRBV14 combines with J gene TRBJ1-2; no reliable D call. V lost 0 bases, J lost 8 bases, and 10 bases lay in between. This CDR3 is 13 amino acids long. CDR1 SGHDN and CDR2 FVKESK come from the germline V gene. CDR3 sequence (DNA): TGTGCCAGCAGCCAAGATGTGGTTAGCGGCTACACCTTC. It is translated as CASSQDVVSGYTF.

In this sample, this clone turned up once. The V and J genes are TRBV7-2 and TRBJ1-1; D not resolved. V was cut by 2 bases and J by 1 base, with 14 bases left in between. The V gene's germline CDR1 is SGHTA and CDR2 FQGNSA. This CDR3 spans 16 amino acids. The CDR3 loop is CASSLSLYSSNTEAFF. CDR3 in DNA: TGTGCCAGCAGCTTATCGCTTTACAGTTCGAACACTGAAGCTTTCTTT.

The chain recombines TRBV5-6 with TRBJ2-7; perhaps TRBD1 as D (5 bases). In germline, CDR1 is SGHDT, CDR2 YYEEEE. V dropped 0 bases and J dropped 9 bases, with 16 bases sitting between them. The CDR3 length is 14 residues. In nucleotides, the CDR3 is TGTGCCAGCAGCTTGGGCCAGGGTGGCTTTCGGCAGTACTTC. Its protein is CASSLGQGGFRQYF.

This sequence joins TRBV13 and TRBJ2-5, with D possibly TRBD1 on 6 matching bases. V dropped 5 bases and J dropped 0 bases, with 13 bases sitting between them. Germline loops: CDR1 PRHDT, CDR2 FYEKMQ (reference sequence). There are 15 residues in the CDR3. CDR3 DNA: TGTGCCAGCAGCGTCATCCGGGACAACCAAGAGACCCAGTACTTC. Translated: CASSVIRDNQETQYF.

The chain uses TRBV24-1 and TRBJ2-3; TRBD1 agrees at 9 bases. With 4 bases clipped from V and 2 bases from J, the junction kept 6 bases outside the gene matches. CDR3 length: 16 residues. Per the germline V gene, CDR1 is KGHDR and CDR2 is SFDVKD. CDR3 coding DNA: TGTGCCACCAGTGACCCGGGACAGGGACACACAGATACGCAGTATTTT. Its protein product is CATSDPGQGHTDTQYF.

This clone was picked up a small number of times. The chain joins TRBV29-1 to TRBJ1-2; TRBD1 agrees at 9 bases. Germline CDR1 reads SQVTM; CDR2 reads ANQGSEA. The junction had 6 bases not matched to a gene; V was cut back by 7 bases and J by 6 bases. The CDR3 runs 12 residues. CDR3 region: CSATRTGDGYTF. CDR3 in DNA: TGCAGCGCTACTAGGACAGGGGATGGCTACACCTTC.

The chain recombines TRBV9 with TRBJ1-3, with a weak D call TRBD1 (6 bases). There are 15 residues in the CDR3. CDR1 and CDR2 (germline): SGDLS, YYNGEE. Trimming cost V 3 bases and J 2 bases, with 12 bases left between them. CDR3 sequence reads: CASSAGVAAGNTIYF. The CDR3 nucleotides are TGTGCCAGCAGCGCAGGGGTGGCTGCTGGAAACACCATATATTTT.

The rearrangement uses TRBV4-2 and TRBJ1-2, with D possibly matching TRBD1 (6 bases). This CDR3 has 17 residues. Trimming removed 0 bases from V and 4 bases from J, with 18 bases in between. Per germline, CDR1 LGHNA and CDR2 YNFKEQ. The CDR3 coding sequence is TGTGCCAGCAGCCAAGATGTGGGTTCCAGGGGACCCTATGGCTACACCTTC. It specifies CASSQDVGSRGPYGYTF.

This clone was seen a single time. For the CDR3, the DNA is TGTGCCAGCAGCTTGGTTCTAGCGGGACCTAGCACAGATACGCAGTATTTT. Amino acid sequence: CASSLVLAGPSTDTQYF. The chain carries TRBV5-4 and TRBJ2-3; 9 bases align to TRBD2. CDR1 and CDR2 (germline): SGHNT, YYREEE (reference sequence). The CDR3 is made up of 17 amino acids. J lost 0 bases, V lost 0 bases, and 5 bases had no gene match.

CDR3 residues: CASRQTGVYGYTF. Written as DNA, the CDR3 is TGTGCCAGCAGACAGACAGGGGTCTATGGCTACACCTTC. The chain combines TRBV6-5 with TRBJ1-2; 8 bases line up with TRBD1. V dropped 6 bases and J dropped 4; count of bases not matched to a gene: 4. The germline V gene encodes CDR1 MNHEY and CDR2 SVGAGI. The CDR3 is 13 residues long.

This chain links TRBV3-1 (or the pseudogene TRBV3-2) with TRBJ2-5; a weak D match, TRBD1 (5 bases). Germline V lookup: CDR1 LGHDT, CDR2 YNNKEL (reference sequence). The ends were cut back, 1 base at V and 5 bases at J, with 14 bases in the middle. The CDR3 contains 15 residues. CDR3 coding DNA: TGTGCCAGCAGCCAAGTTAGTCAGGGCGGCGAGACCCAGTACTTC. Its translation is CASSQVSQGGETQYF.

V is TRBV6-5 and J is TRBJ2-7, with 7 bases lining up with TRBD2. This CDR3 is built from 12 residues. Trimming at V came to 10 bases and at J to 0 bases, leaving 3 bases not matched to a gene. Germline lookup yields CDR1 MNHEY and CDR2 SVGAGI. The CDR3, as DNA: TGTGCCACCGGGGGGAGCTCCTACGAGCAGTACTTC. The encoded protein is CATGGSSYEQYF.

The CDR3 DNA is TGCGCCAGCAGCTTGGAGGGCGTCTCCTACGAGCAGTACTTC. It is translated as CASSLEGVSYEQYF. This chain connects TRBV5-1 to TRBJ2-7, with D unclear. CDR3 length equals 14 residues. Germline CDR1 SGHRS, CDR2 YFSETQ. Deletions cut 0 bases from V and 0 bases from J, with 7 bases between.

This clone was detected a few times. The rearrangement joins TRBV5-1 to TRBJ2-3; 8 bases match TRBD1. The CDR3 consists of 14 residues. Germline V gene lookup returns CDR1 SGHRS and CDR2 YFSETQ. V gave up 0 bases and J gave up 4 bases; unmatched junction bases: 1. The CDR3 loop is CASSLARGPDTQYF. The CDR3 coding sequence is TGCGCCAGCAGCTTGGCCAGGGGGCCAGATACGCAGTATTTT.

This clone was seen a single time. The chain recombines TRBV6-5 with TRBJ1-2; possibly TRBD1 for D (5 bases). The V and J ends lost 2 bases and 3 bases respectively, with 13 bases between them. In germline, CDR1 is MNHEY, CDR2 SVGAGI. There are 15 residues in the CDR3. Here the CDR3 DNA reads TGTGCCAGCAGTTACACTTCGACAGCTTACTATGGCTACACCTTC. It encodes CASSYTSTAYYGYTF.

This chain links TRBV7-2 with TRBJ1-2; unclear D gene. The CDR3 totals 14 residues. CDR1 and CDR2 from the germline V gene are SGHTA and FQGNSA. Between the trimmed V and J ends, which lost 5 bases and 4 bases, there was a span of 14 bases. The CDR3: CASSPGGVFYGYTF. The CDR3 DNA sequence: TGTGCCAGCAGCCCTGGCGGAGTTTTCTATGGCTACACCTTC.

The chain recombines TRBV29-1 with TRBJ2-7; D may be TRBD2 (5 bases). This CDR3 region has 12 residues. V lost 4 bases and J lost 5, with 12 bases in between. The germline gives CDR1 SQVTM, CDR2 ANQGSEA. The CDR3 region is CSVGVVGDEQYF. CDR3 coding DNA: TGCAGCGTTGGAGTGGTCGGGGACGAGCAGTACTTC.

This chain links TRBV5-1 with TRBJ1-2; tentative D call: TRBD1 (6 bases). The V gene's germline CDR1 is SGHRS and CDR2 YFSETQ. V lost 4 bases and J 2 bases, leaving 12 bases between the germline ends. The CDR3 totals 14 residues. CDR3 DNA sequence: TGCGCCAGCAGCCTGACACAGGGAAACTATGGCTACACCTTC. It translates to CASSLTQGNYGYTF.

The J gene is TRBJ2-5, the V gene TRBV5-1, with D possibly TRBD2 on 7 matching bases. There are 15 residues in the CDR3. From germline, CDR1 is SGHRS and CDR2 YFSETQ. Trimming removed 0 bases from V and 4 bases from J, with 13 bases in between. CDR3 sequence: CASSLVSGEGETQYF. The CDR3 region has the DNA TGCGCCAGCAGCTTGGTTTCAGGGGAGGGAGAGACCCAGTACTTC.

The chain links TRBV5-1 to TRBJ2-1; possibly TRBD2 for D (6 bases). Germline V CDR1 and CDR2: SGHRS, YFSETQ. The CDR3 loop spans 17 amino acids. V was cut by 3 bases and J by 4 bases, with 20 bases left in between. The CDR3 DNA reads as TGCGCCAGCAGCTCACCACGGGAGACGGTTAGTTACAATGAGCAGTTCTTC. This sequence encodes CASSSPRETVSYNEQFF.

The chain uses TRBV2 and TRBJ2-2; TRBD1 agrees at 10 bases. V lost 7 bases and J lost 4; bases outside the gene matches: 3. CDR3 length: 14 amino acids. The germline CDR1 and CDR2 sequences are SNHLY and FYNNEI. CDR3 in amino acids: CASNWDRGTGELFF. CDR3 sequence (DNA): TGTGCCAGCAACTGGGACAGGGGCACCGGGGAGCTGTTTTTT.

The chain couples TRBV25-1 to TRBJ2-1, with a possible D match to TRBD2 (5 bases). The V and J ends lost 5 bases and 10 bases respectively, with 12 bases between them. Per germline, CDR1 MGHDK and CDR2 SYGVNS. The CDR3 covers 12 residues. In nucleotides, the CDR3 is TGTGCCAGCAGTAGGCTAGCACGCGAGCAGTTCTTC. Residues: CASSRLAREQFF.

The chain is built from TRBV5-1 and TRBJ2-1; perhaps TRBD1 as D (5 bases). Looked up from germline, CDR1 is SGHRS and CDR2 is YFSETQ. This CDR3 region has 12 residues. Trimming stripped 6 bases from V and 4 bases from J, with 8 bases between. CDR3 sequence: CASTDTYNEQFF. Here the CDR3 DNA reads TGCGCCAGCACGGACACATACAATGAGCAGTTCTTC.

Only one count was recorded for this clone. V gene TRBV27 combines with J gene TRBJ1-1; no firm D call. The CDR3 consists of 13 residues. Germline lookup yields CDR1 MNHEY and CDR2 SMNVEV (reference sequence). V gave up 2 bases and J gave up 5 bases, with 9 bases separating them. The CDR3 nucleotides are TGTGCCAGCAGTTTAGAGGAGAGGACTGAAGCTTTCTTT. Amino acids: CASSLEERTEAFF.

Here the CDR3 reads CASSQDQRGLAGGLFSDTQYF. DNA for the CDR3: TGTGCCAGCAGCCAAGATCAGAGGGGACTAGCGGGGGGGCTGTTTTCAGATACGCAGTATTTT. The chain links TRBV3-1 (or the pseudogene TRBV3-2) to TRBJ2-3, with TRBD2 matching over 16 bases. The ends lost 0 bases at V and 4 bases at J; junction bases unmatched: 13. Germline assignment: CDR1 LGHDT and CDR2 YNNKEL (reference sequence). The CDR3 consists of 21 residues.

The rearrangement joins TRBV29-1 to TRBJ1-1; 9 bases line up with TRBD1. With V trimmed by 5 bases and J by 1 base, 5 bases remained unmatched. CDR1 and CDR2 (germline): SQVTM, ANQGSEA. CDR3 length: 14 residues. The CDR3: CSVFGQGSNTEAFF. The CDR3 DNA follows: TGCAGCGTTTTCGGACAGGGGTCGAACACTGAAGCTTTCTTT.

This clone was observed a few times. The rearrangement links TRBV9 to TRBJ2-5, with 11 bases matching TRBD2. Germline-derived CDR1 and CDR2 are SGDLS and YYNGEE. The CDR3 has 15 residues. V dropped 0 bases and J dropped 5; count of bases not matched to a gene: 3. The CDR3, as DNA: TGTGCCAGCAGCGTAGGGACTAGCGGGTGGGAGACCCAGTACTTC. It specifies CASSVGTSGWETQYF.

The J gene is TRBJ1-3, the V gene TRBV7-9, with a tentative D call TRBD1 (6 bases). The CDR3 covers 14 residues. The germline gives CDR1 SEHNR, CDR2 FQNEAQ (reference sequence). V was shortened by 5 bases and J by 4 bases, with 12 bases between the two germline ends. CDR3 region: CASSRPGAGNTIYF. Here the CDR3 DNA reads TGTGCCAGCAGCCGACCAGGGGCAGGAAACACCATATATTTT.

This sequence joins TRBV4-2 and TRBJ2-2, with D tentatively TRBD1 (6 bases). Deletions cut 0 bases from V and 5 bases from J, with 10 bases between. Germline loops: CDR1 LGHNA, CDR2 YNFKEQ. CDR3 length: 15 amino acids. CDR3 loop: CASSQEGGRTGELFF. The CDR3 bases are TGTGCCAGCAGCCAAGAAGGGGGACGGACCGGGGAGCTGTTTTTT.

This chain links TRBV5-1 with TRBJ2-3; TRBD2 aligns across 7 bases. Trimming at V came to 5 bases and at J to 0 bases, leaving 6 bases not matched to a gene. The CDR3 consists of 15 residues. Germline CDR1 is SGHRS and CDR2 is YFSETQ. CDR3 DNA: TGCGCCAGCAGACGGGTTAGCGGGAGCACAGATACGCAGTATTTT. Its translation is CASRRVSGSTDTQYF.

V is TRBV7-6 and J is TRBJ1-4, with D maybe TRBD1 (5 bases). V gave up 2 bases and J gave up 9 bases, with 16 bases separating them. CDR1 is SGHVS, CDR2 FNYEAQ, per germline. The CDR3 is 15 amino acids. For the CDR3, the DNA is TGTGCCAGCAGCTTAAACGGGGGGTCGGTCCAAAAACTGTTTTTT. It codes for CASSLNGGSVQKLFF.